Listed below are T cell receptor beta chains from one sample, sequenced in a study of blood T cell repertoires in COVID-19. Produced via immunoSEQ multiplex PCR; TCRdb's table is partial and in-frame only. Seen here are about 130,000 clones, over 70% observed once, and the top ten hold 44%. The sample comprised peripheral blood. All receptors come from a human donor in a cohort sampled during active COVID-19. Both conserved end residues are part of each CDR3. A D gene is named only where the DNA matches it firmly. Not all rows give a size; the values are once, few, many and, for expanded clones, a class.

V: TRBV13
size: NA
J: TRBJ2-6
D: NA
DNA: TGTGCCAGCAGCATGTGGAGGTTGGGAGGGGCCAACGTCCTGACTTTC
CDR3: CASSMWRLGGANVLTF

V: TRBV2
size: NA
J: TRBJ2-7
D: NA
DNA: TGTGCCAGCAGTTCGGGGTTGGACTACGAGCAGTACTTC
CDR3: CASSSGLDYEQYF

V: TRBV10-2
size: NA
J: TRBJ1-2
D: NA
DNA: TGCGCCAGCAGCCAGACAGCAAACTATGGCTACACCTTC
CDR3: CASSQTANYGYTF

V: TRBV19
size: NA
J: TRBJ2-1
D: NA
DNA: TGTGCCAGTAGTCTGGGACACCTTGGGAATGAGCAGTTCTTC
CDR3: CASSLGHLGNEQFF

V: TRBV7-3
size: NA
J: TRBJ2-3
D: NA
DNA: TGTGCCAGCACCACTACTAGCACAGATACGCAGTATTTT
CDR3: CASTTTSTDTQYF

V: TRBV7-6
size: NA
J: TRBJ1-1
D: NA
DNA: TGTGCCAGCAGCTCAAATCGGCGGGGATTGAACACTGAAGCTTTCTTT
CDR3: CASSSNRRGLNTEAFF

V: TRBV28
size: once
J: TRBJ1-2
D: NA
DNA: TGTGCCAGCATCATAAGGGGGAAGGGCCGGGGCTATGGCTACACCTTC
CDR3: CASIIRGKGRGYGYTF

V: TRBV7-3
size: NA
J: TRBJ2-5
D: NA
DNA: TGTGCCAGCAGACCTCCGGGCCCAAGGGGAGAGACCCAGTACTTC
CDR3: CASRPPGPRGETQYF

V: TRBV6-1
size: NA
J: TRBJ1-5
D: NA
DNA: TGTGCCAGCAGTGAAGCGCTGATGGAGGAACAGCCCCAGCATTTT
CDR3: CASSEALMEEQPQHF

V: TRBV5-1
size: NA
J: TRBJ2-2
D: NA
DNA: TGCGCCAGCAGCCCGGGGTCCGGGGAGCTGTTTTTT
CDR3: CASSPGSGELFF

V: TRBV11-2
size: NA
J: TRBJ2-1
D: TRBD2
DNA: TGTGCCAGCAGCTTAACTAGCGGGAATTCCAATGAGCAGTTCTTC
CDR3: CASSLTSGNSNEQFF

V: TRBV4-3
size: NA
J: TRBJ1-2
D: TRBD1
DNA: TGCGCCAGCAGCCAAGATCGGGACAGGGGGCGCGATGGCTACACCTTC
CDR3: CASSQDRDRGRDGYTF

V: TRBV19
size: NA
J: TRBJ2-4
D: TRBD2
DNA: TGTGCCAGTAGTATAGATCGTAGCGGGAGAGTTAACATTCAGTACTTC
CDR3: CASSIDRSGRVNIQYF

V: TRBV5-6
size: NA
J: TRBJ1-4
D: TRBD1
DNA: TGTGCCAGCAGCCCACCCAGGGGGATGCGTGAAAAACTGTTTTTT
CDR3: CASSPPRGMREKLFF

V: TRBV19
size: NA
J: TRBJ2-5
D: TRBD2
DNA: TGTGCCAGTAGTATAGGCGTGGGGGGAGGGTCCCAAGAGACCCAGTACTTC
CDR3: CASSIGVGGGSQETQYF

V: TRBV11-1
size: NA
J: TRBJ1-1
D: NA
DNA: TGTGCCAGCAGCTTAGGGCGGACTATGAACACTGAAGCTTTCTTT
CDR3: CASSLGRTMNTEAFF

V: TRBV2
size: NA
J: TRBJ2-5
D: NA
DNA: TGTGCCAGCAGTGAAATGCGGGAAGAGACCCAGTACTTC
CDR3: CASSEMREETQYF

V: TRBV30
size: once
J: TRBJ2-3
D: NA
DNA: TGTGCCTGGAGTGTAGGGGTCGATACGCAGTATTTT
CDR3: CAWSVGVDTQYF

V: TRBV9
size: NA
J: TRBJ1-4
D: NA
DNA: TGTGCCAGCAGAGGACAGTGGGCAACTAATGAAAAACTGTTTTTT
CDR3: CASRGQWATNEKLFF

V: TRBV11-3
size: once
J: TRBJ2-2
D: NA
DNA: TGTGCCAGCAGTCCCGGGAGAAACGGGGAGCTGTTTTTT
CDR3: CASSPGRNGELFF

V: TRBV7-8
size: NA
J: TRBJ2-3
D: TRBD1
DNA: TGTGCCAGCAGCTTAGCAGGGACAGGAGGGACTACGCAGTATTTT
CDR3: CASSLAGTGGTTQYF

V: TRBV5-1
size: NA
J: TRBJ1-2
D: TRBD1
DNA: TGCGCCAGCAGCTCACTTCAGGGGGAGTATGGCTACACCTTC
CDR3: CASSSLQGEYGYTF

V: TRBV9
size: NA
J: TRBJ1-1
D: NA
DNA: TGTGCCAGCAGCGTAGGGGAGGGGATAAACACTGAAGCTTTCTTT
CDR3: CASSVGEGINTEAFF

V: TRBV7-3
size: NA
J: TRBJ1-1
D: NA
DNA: TGTGCCAGCAGTTTGTTATATATGAACACTGAAGCTTTCTTT
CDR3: CASSLLYMNTEAFF

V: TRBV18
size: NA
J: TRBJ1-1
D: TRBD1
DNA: TGTGCCAGCTCACCACCCGGGACAGGGATGTTGAACACTGAAGCTTTCTTT
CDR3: CASSPPGTGMLNTEAFF

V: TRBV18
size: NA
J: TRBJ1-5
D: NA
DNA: TGTGCCAGCTCACCAGGTCGAGTAACTAGCAATCAGCCCCAGCATTTT
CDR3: CASSPGRVTSNQPQHF

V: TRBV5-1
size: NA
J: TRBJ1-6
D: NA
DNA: TGCGCCAGCAGCTTGGGGGTATTTCCGGGAGCGTCCTATAATTCACCCCTCCACTTT
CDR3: CASSLGVFPGASYNSPLHF

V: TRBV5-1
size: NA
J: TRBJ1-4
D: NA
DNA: TGCGCCAGCAGGGTCGCGGGGAGCCGCGATGAAAAACTGTTTTTT
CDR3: CASRVAGSRDEKLFF

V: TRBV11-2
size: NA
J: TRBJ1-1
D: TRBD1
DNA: TGTGCCAGCAGCTTAGTACCGGGACAGGGGGCCACTGAAGCTTTCTTT
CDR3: CASSLVPGQGATEAFF

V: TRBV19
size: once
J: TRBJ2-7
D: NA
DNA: TGTACCAGTAGCGGGAGGGGGACAGGGGACTACGAGCAGTACTTC
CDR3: CTSSGRGTGDYEQYF

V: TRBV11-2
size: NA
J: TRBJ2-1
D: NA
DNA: TGTGCCAGCAGCTTAGACAGGGGTTCCTACAATGAGCAGTTCTTC
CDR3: CASSLDRGSYNEQFF

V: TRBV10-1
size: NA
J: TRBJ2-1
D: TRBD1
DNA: TGCGCCAGCAGTGAACTAGGACAGGGGGTCAATGAGCAGTTCTTC
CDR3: CASSELGQGVNEQFF

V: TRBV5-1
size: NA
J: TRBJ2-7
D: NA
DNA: TGCGCCAGCCAACGGGCATCTGCAGGGGTAGCCCTCGAGCAGTACTTC
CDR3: CASQRASAGVALEQYF

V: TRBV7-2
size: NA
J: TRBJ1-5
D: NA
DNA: TGTGCCAGCAGCTTGCAAGGGGGACAGCCCCAGCATTTT
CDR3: CASSLQGGQPQHF

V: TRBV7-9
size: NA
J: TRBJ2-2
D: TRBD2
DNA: TGTGCCAGCAGCTTATCTAGCGGGAGGGGTACCGGGGAGCTGTTTTTT
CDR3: CASSLSSGRGTGELFF

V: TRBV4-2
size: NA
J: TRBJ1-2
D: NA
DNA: TGTGCCAGCAGCCCGGACACCCATGGCTACACCTTC
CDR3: CASSPDTHGYTF

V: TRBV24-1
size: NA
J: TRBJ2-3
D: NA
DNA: TGTGCCACCAGTGATTTGGTAAATACGCAGTATTTT
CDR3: CATSDLVNTQYF

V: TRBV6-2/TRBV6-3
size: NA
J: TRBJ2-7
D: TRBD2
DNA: TGTGCCAGCAGTCGGGGACTAGCGGGGAAGAGCTACGAGCAGTACTTC
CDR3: CASSRGLAGKSYEQYF

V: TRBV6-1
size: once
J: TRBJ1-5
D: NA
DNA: TGTGCCAGCAGTGGAGCCTTCAATCAGCCCCAGCATTTT
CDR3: CASSGAFNQPQHF

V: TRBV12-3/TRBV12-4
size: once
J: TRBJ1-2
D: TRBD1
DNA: TGTGCCAGCAGTTTAGCGACAGGGCAAGGCTACACCTTC
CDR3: CASSLATGQGYTF

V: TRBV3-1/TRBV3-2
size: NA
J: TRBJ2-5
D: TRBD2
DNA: TGTGCCAGCAGCCCGGGCTCTAGCGGGACCCAAGAGACCCAGTACTTC
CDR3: CASSPGSSGTQETQYF

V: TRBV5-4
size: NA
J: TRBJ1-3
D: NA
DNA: TGTGCCAGCAGCTTGGGGGCAGGGGTTAACTCTGGAAACACCATATATTTT
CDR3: CASSLGAGVNSGNTIYF

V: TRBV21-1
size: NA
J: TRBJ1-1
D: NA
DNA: NA
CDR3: CASSKVGRGNGEAFF

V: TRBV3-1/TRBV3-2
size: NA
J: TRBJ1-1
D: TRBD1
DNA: TGTGCCAGCAGCCTCTACGGGACAGAAACTGAAGCTTTCTTT
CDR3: CASSLYGTETEAFF

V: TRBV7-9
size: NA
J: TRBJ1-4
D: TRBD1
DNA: TGTGCCAGCAGCTTACCGACAGGGGGGGACCCAACTAATGAAAAACTGTTTTTT
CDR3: CASSLPTGGDPTNEKLFF

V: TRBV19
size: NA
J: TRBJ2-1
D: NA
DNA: TGTGCCAGTAGTGAGAGGTCCTCATTCAATGAGCAGTTCTTC
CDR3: CASSERSSFNEQFF

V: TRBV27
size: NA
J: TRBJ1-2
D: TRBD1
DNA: TGTGCCAGCAGTTTATCCAGACAGGGGAATGGCTACACCTTC
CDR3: CASSLSRQGNGYTF

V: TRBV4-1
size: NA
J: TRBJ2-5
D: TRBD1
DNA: TGCGCCAGCAGCAAAGGGACAGGGGAGGGCGAGACCCAGTACTTC
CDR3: CASSKGTGEGETQYF

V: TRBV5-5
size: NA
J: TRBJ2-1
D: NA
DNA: TGTGCCAGCAGCTTGGCGCCTAACAATGAGCAGTTCTTC
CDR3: CASSLAPNNEQFF